Listed below are T cell receptor beta chains from one sample, sequenced in a study of OX40 agonist ivuxolimab in advanced cancers. Assay: immunoSEQ multiplex PCR; the TCRdb copy retains only in-frame clones and omits some. The data contain 45,000 or so clones, roughly 90% of them seen just once; the ten biggest clones take up roughly 8.1%. This material consisted of CD4+ or CD8+ T cells sorted from blood, taken in a trial of the OX40 agonist ivuxolimab. The receptor set was obtained from an adult with an advanced solid tumor such as melanoma, head and neck, liver or kidney cancer. Both conserved end residues are part of each CDR3. The order of the fields is CDR3 length, J gene, V gene, clone size, D gene, CDR3 protein, CDR3 DNA. The D gene is left open where the match is weak. Size is stated for part of the rows, as once, few or many counts, or as a class when the clone is expanded.

CDR3 length: 14; J gene: TRBJ2-7; V gene: TRBV18; clone size: .; D gene: .; CDR3 protein: CASSNRDGTYEQYF; CDR3 DNA: TGTGCCAGCTCGAACCGGGACGGAACCTACGAGCAGTACTTC
CDR3 length: 14; J gene: TRBJ2-7; V gene: TRBV5-1; clone size: .; D gene: TRBD1; CDR3 protein: CARTLDRAPYEQYF; CDR3 DNA: TGCGCCAGAACGCTTGACAGGGCCCCCTACGAGCAGTACTTC
CDR3 length: 14; J gene: TRBJ2-7; V gene: TRBV6-5; clone size: .; D gene: .; CDR3 protein: CASSYGKFSYEQYF; CDR3 DNA: TGTGCCAGCAGTTACGGGAAGTTTTCCTACGAGCAGTACTTC
CDR3 length: 12; J gene: TRBJ1-2; V gene: TRBV4-3; clone size: .; D gene: .; CDR3 protein: CASSQGTEDYTF; CDR3 DNA: TGCGCCAGCAGCCAAGGGACGGAGGACTACACCTTC
CDR3 length: 15; J gene: TRBJ2-7; V gene: TRBV18; clone size: .; D gene: TRBD1; CDR3 protein: CASSLGQGILYEQYF; CDR3 DNA: TGTGCCAGCTCACTGGGACAGGGGATTCTCTACGAGCAGTACTTC
CDR3 length: 16; J gene: TRBJ2-5; V gene: TRBV6-5; clone size: once; D gene: .; CDR3 protein: CASSYSRLARRETQYF; CDR3 DNA: TGTGCCAGCAGTTACTCGAGGCTAGCGCGAAGGGAGACCCAGTACTTC
CDR3 length: 12; J gene: TRBJ2-5; V gene: TRBV19; clone size: .; D gene: .; CDR3 protein: CASSIGGEAQYF; CDR3 DNA: TGTGCCAGTAGTATAGGGGGGGAGGCCCAGTACTTC
CDR3 length: 11; J gene: TRBJ2-3; V gene: TRBV6-6; clone size: .; D gene: .; CDR3 protein: CASSSQDTQYF; CDR3 DNA: TGTGCCAGCAGCTCCCAAGATACGCAGTATTTT
CDR3 length: 13; J gene: TRBJ1-2; V gene: TRBV6-5; clone size: few; D gene: .; CDR3 protein: CASCNTANYGYTF; CDR3 DNA: TGTGCCAGCTGTAACACCGCTAACTATGGCTACACCTTC
CDR3 length: 15; J gene: TRBJ1-1; V gene: TRBV27; clone size: .; D gene: TRBD1; CDR3 protein: CASSPLKGQGTEAFF; CDR3 DNA: TGTGCCAGCAGTCCACTCAAAGGACAGGGCACTGAAGCTTTCTTT
CDR3 length: 17; J gene: TRBJ2-7; V gene: TRBV6-1; clone size: .; D gene: TRBD2; CDR3 protein: CASSEGVAGGGSYEQYF; CDR3 DNA: TGTGCCAGCAGTGAAGGAGTAGCGGGAGGGGGGTCCTACGAGCAGTACTTC
CDR3 length: 14; J gene: TRBJ2-2; V gene: TRBV7-2; clone size: .; D gene: .; CDR3 protein: CASSLGLDTGELFF; CDR3 DNA: TGTGCCAGCAGCTTGGGGTTGGACACCGGGGAGCTGTTTTTT
CDR3 length: 16; J gene: TRBJ2-1; V gene: TRBV12-5; clone size: medium-sized; D gene: TRBD2; CDR3 protein: CASGLEGGSGGNEQFF; CDR3 DNA: TGTGCTAGTGGTTTGGAGGGCGGGAGTGGGGGCAATGAGCAGTTCTTC
CDR3 length: 17; J gene: TRBJ1-1; V gene: TRBV18; clone size: .; D gene: .; CDR3 protein: CASSPPGRLAGNTEAFF; CDR3 DNA: TGTGCCAGCTCACCACCGGGGAGGCTAGCGGGGAACACTGAAGCTTTCTTT
CDR3 length: 15; J gene: TRBJ1-3; V gene: TRBV2; clone size: .; D gene: .; CDR3 protein: CASSEQGVGGNTIYF; CDR3 DNA: TGTGCCAGCAGTGAACAAGGTGTAGGGGGAAACACCATATATTTT
CDR3 length: 13; J gene: TRBJ2-5; V gene: TRBV7-3; clone size: .; D gene: .; CDR3 protein: CASSSTLQETQYF; CDR3 DNA: TGTGCCAGCAGCTCCACCTTACAAGAGACCCAGTACTTC
CDR3 length: 14; J gene: TRBJ2-5; V gene: TRBV4-2; clone size: once; D gene: .; CDR3 protein: CASSQDTLLGTQYF; CDR3 DNA: TGTGCCAGCAGCCAAGACACACTCCTCGGGACCCAGTACTTC
CDR3 length: 15; J gene: TRBJ2-2; V gene: TRBV10-2; clone size: .; D gene: TRBD2; CDR3 protein: CASTSGLAGPGELFF; CDR3 DNA: TGCGCCAGCACCTCGGGACTAGCGGGCCCCGGGGAGCTGTTTTTT
CDR3 length: 16; J gene: TRBJ1-1; V gene: TRBV18; clone size: once; D gene: TRBD1; CDR3 protein: CASSRDRQGPGTEAFF; CDR3 DNA: TGTGCCAGCTCACGAGACAGACAGGGGCCCGGCACTGAAGCTTTCTTT
CDR3 length: 17; J gene: TRBJ2-7; V gene: TRBV5-5; clone size: .; D gene: .; CDR3 protein: CASSLAWGGREGYEQYF; CDR3 DNA: TGTGCCAGCAGCTTAGCGTGGGGCGGCCGGGAAGGGTACGAGCAGTACTTC
CDR3 length: 12; J gene: TRBJ1-5; V gene: TRBV2; clone size: .; D gene: .; CDR3 protein: CASSEQGQPQHF; CDR3 DNA: TGTGCCAGCAGTGAGCAAGGTCAGCCCCAGCATTTT
CDR3 length: 16; J gene: TRBJ2-3; V gene: TRBV30; clone size: .; D gene: .; CDR3 protein: CAWSDWGRNTHRTQYF; CDR3 DNA: TGTGCCTGGAGTGACTGGGGTAGAAATACACACCGTACGCAGTATTTT
CDR3 length: 18; J gene: TRBJ1-2; V gene: TRBV7-9; clone size: .; D gene: .; CDR3 protein: CASSLVFRGRDLNYGYTF; CDR3 DNA: TGTGCCAGCAGCTTAGTGTTTAGAGGCAGGGATCTTAACTATGGCTACACCTTC
CDR3 length: 12; J gene: TRBJ1-4; V gene: TRBV28; clone size: .; D gene: .; CDR3 protein: CASRPTVEKLFF; CDR3 DNA: TGTGCCAGCAGGCCGACGGTGGAAAAACTGTTTTTT
CDR3 length: 16; J gene: TRBJ2-2; V gene: TRBV5-5; clone size: .; D gene: TRBD2; CDR3 protein: CASTLAGGLNTGELFF; CDR3 DNA: TGTGCCAGCACCCTAGCGGGAGGCCTGAACACCGGGGAGCTGTTTTTT
CDR3 length: 14; J gene: TRBJ2-5; V gene: TRBV6-5; clone size: .; D gene: .; CDR3 protein: CASSPGGLRETQYF; CDR3 DNA: TGTGCCAGCAGCCCCGGCGGTCTGCGGGAGACCCAGTACTTC